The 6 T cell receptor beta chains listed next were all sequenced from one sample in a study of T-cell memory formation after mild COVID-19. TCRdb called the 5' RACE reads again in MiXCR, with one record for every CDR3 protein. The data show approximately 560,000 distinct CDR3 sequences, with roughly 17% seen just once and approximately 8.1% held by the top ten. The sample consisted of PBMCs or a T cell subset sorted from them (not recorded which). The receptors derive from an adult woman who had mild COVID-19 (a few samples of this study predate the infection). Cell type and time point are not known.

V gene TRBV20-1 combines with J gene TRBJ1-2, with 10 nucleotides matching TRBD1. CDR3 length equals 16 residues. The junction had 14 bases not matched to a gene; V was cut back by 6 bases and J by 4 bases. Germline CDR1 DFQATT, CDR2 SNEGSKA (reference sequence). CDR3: CSASIGTGVSGYGYTF. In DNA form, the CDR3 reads TGCAGTGCGAGCATCGGGACAGGGGTCAGCGGCTATGGCTACACCTTC.

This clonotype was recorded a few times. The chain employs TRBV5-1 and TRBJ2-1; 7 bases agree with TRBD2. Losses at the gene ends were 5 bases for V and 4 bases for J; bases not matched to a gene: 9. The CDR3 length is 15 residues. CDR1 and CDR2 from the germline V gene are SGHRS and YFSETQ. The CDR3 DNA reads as TGCGCCAGCAGTCCGGGACTAACGACTTACAATGAGCAGTTCTTC. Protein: CASSPGLTTYNEQFF. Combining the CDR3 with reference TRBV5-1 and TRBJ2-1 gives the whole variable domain KAGVTQTPRYLIKTRGQQVTLSCSPISGHRSVSWYQQTPGQGLQFLFEYFSETQRNKGNFPGRFSGRQFSNSRSEMNVSTLELGDSALYLCASSPGLTTYNEQFFGPGTRLTVL.

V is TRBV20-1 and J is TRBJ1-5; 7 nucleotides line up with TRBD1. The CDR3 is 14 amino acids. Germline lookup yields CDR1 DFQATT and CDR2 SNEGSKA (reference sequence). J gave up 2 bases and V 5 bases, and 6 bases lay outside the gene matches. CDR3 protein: CSADRATGNQPQHF. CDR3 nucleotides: TGCAGTGCTGACAGGGCGACGGGCAATCAGCCCCAGCATTTT.

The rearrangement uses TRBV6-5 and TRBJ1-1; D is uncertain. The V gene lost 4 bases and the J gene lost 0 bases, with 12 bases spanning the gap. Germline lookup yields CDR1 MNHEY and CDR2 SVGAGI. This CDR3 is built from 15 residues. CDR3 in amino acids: CASSLDDGMNTEAFF. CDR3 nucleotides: TGTGCCAGCAGTTTAGACGACGGTATGAACACTGAAGCTTTCTTT.

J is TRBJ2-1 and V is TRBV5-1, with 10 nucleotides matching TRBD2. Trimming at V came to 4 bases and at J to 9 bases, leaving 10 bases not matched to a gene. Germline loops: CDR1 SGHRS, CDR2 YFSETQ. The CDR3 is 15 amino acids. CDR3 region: CASSSGGAIFSEQFF. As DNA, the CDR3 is TGCGCCAGCAGCAGCGGGGGGGCCATTTTCAGTGAGCAGTTCTTC.

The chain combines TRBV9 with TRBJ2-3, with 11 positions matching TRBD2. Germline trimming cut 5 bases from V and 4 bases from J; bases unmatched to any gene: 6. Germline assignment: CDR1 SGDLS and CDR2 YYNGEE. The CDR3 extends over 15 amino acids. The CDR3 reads CASSPSGRSSDTQYF. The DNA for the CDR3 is TGTGCCAGCAGTCCTAGCGGGAGGTCCTCAGATACGCAGTATTTT.